The 27 T cell receptor beta chains given below trace back to one sample, sequenced in a study of neoadjuvant anti-PD-1 for oral cavity cancer. Clones were read by immunoSEQ multiplex PCR, and TCRdb kept only the in-frame ones, dropping some. The table records roughly 67,000 clones, 80% to 90% of them present only once. The sequencing used PBMCs, collected before nivolumab (anti-PD-1) treatment. These receptors were collected from a person aged 35 to 85 with oral cavity squamous cell carcinoma.

The chain links TRBV5-1 to TRBJ2-3; weak D call: TRBD1 (7 bases). CDR3 size: 15 residues. The ends were cut back, 4 bases at V and 4 bases at J, with 16 bases in the middle. Per germline, CDR1 SGHRS and CDR2 YFSETQ. CDR3 sequence: CASSPQSRGADTQYF. The CDR3 region has the DNA TGCGCCAGCAGCCCTCAAAGCAGGGGGGCAGATACGCAGTATTTT.

This chain connects TRBV30 to TRBJ2-7, with D perhaps assigned TRBD1 or TRBD2 (6 bases each). The CDR3 is 12 residues long. Germline values: CDR1 GTSNPN, CDR2 SVGIG (reference sequence). V lost 3 bases to trimming and J lost 5 bases, with 11 bases between them. This CDR3 is CAWSTGTDEQYF. Here the CDR3 DNA reads TGTGCCTGGAGCACAGGGACTGACGAGCAGTACTTC. Looking up the rest from reference TRBV30 and TRBJ2-7 gives the full variable domain: SQTIHQWPATLVQPVGSPLSLECTVEGTSNPNLYWYRQAAGRGLQLLFYSVGIGQISSEVPQNLSASRPQDRQFILSSKKLLLSDSGFYLCAWSTGTDEQYFGPGTRLTVT.

The CDR3 DNA follows: TGCGCCAGCAGCTCCCTGGTTAAGAATGACGGCACAGATACGCAGTATTTT. It is translated as CASSSLVKNDGTDTQYF. The chain couples TRBV5-1 to TRBJ2-3, with D unresolved. CDR1 SGHRS and CDR2 YFSETQ come from the germline V gene. Trimming removed 3 bases at V and 1 base at J, with 18 bases between. The CDR3 length is 17 residues.

In nucleotides, the CDR3 is TGCACCAGCAGCCAAGCTTATACTAGCGGGAAAGTGAACACCGGGGAGCTGTTTTTT. Encoded protein: CTSSQAYTSGKVNTGELFF. The rearrangement links TRBV1 to TRBJ2-2; the tabulated D call, TRBD2, remains unverified against the DNA. TRBV1 is noted as a pseudogene. The CDR3 is 19 residues long.

The chain combines TRBV10-1 with TRBJ2-2; 10 bases match TRBD1. V was pared by 6 bases and J by 3 bases, with 4 bases of the junction left unmatched. The CDR3 spans 15 residues. Germline V gives CDR1 WNHNN, CDR2 SYGVQD (reference sequence). In DNA, the CDR3 is TGCGCCAGCAGACCCGGGACAGGGGACACCGGGGAGCTGTTTTTT. Amino acids: CASRPGTGDTGELFF.

The chain couples TRBV4-1 to TRBJ2-1; 12 bases are a match to TRBD2. Germline loops: CDR1 MGHRA, CDR2 YSYEKL. Trimming removed 3 bases from V and 7 bases from J; junction bases left unmatched: 7. This CDR3 region has 16 residues. In DNA form, the CDR3 reads TGCGCCAGCAGCCATCTAGCGGGAGGGGCCAGGAATGAGCAGTTCTTC. As protein: CASSHLAGGARNEQFF.

The J gene is TRBJ1-3, the V gene TRBV15; D is uncertain. CDR3 length equals 15 residues. Germline assignment: CDR1 LNHNV and CDR2 YYDKDF (reference sequence). Trimming pared 0 bases from V and 0 bases from J, leaving 6 bases between. CDR3 nucleotides: TGTGCCACCAGCAGAGATAAGATCTCTGGAAACACCATATATTTT. Protein product: CATSRDKISGNTIYF. Supplemented by reference TRBV15 and TRBJ1-3, the full variable domain reads DAMVIQNPRYQVTQFGKPVTLSCSQTLNHNVMYWYQQKSSQAPKLLFHYYDKDFNNEADTPDNFQSRRPNTSFCFLDIRSPGLGDTAMYLCATSRDKISGNTIYFGEGSWLTVV.

The chain carries TRBV5-5 and TRBJ1-1; D call uncertain. Trimming shortened V by 2 bases and J by 4 bases, and 9 bases separated the two germline ends. CDR3 length: 13 residues. The germline V gene has CDR1 SGHKS and CDR2 YYEKEE (reference sequence). The CDR3 DNA follows: TGTGCCAGCAGCTTAGGACTGCTCACTGAAGCTTTCTTT. Its translation: CASSLGLLTEAFF. Combining the CDR3 with reference TRBV5-5 and TRBJ1-1 gives the whole variable domain DAGVTQSPTHLIKTRGQQVTLRCSPISGHKSVSWYQQVLGQGPQFIFQYYEKEERGRGNFPDRFSARQFPNYSSELNVNALLLGDSALYLCASSLGLLTEAFFGQGTRLTVV.

The genes are TRBV2 and TRBJ2-3, with TRBD1 matching over 8 bases. V was pared by 4 bases and J by 4 bases, with 7 bases of the junction left unmatched. The CDR3 spans 15 residues. The germline gives CDR1 SNHLY, CDR2 FYNNEI. CDR3 sequence (DNA): TGTGCCAGCAGTGCAGGGGGCGCTTCCGCAGATACGCAGTATTTT. This codes for CASSAGGASADTQYF.

The chain has TRBV10-3 and TRBJ2-7; the D gene could be TRBD1 or TRBD2 (5 bases each). Germline values: CDR1 ENHRY, CDR2 SYGVKD. This CDR3 has 14 amino acids. Trimming took off 4 bases at V and 3 bases at J, with 13 bases between the two ends. CDR3 loop: CAISGRGTFYEQYF. The CDR3 coding sequence is TGTGCCATCAGTGGCCGTGGGACCTTCTACGAGCAGTACTTC.

This sequence joins TRBV4-1 and TRBJ1-3; no clear D. Germline-derived CDR1 and CDR2 are MGHRA and YSYEKL. The CDR3 is 17 residues long. V gave up 5 bases and J gave up 0 bases, with 17 bases separating them. In nucleotides, the CDR3 is TGCGCCAGCAGCTGGGGAGCCCTGTTAGGCTCTGGAAACACCATATATTTT. Translated: CASSWGALLGSGNTIYF.

V usage is TRBV11-2 and J usage is TRBJ2-7; the match to TRBD2 covers 9 bases. Germline V gives CDR1 SGHAT, CDR2 FQNNGV. Trimming at V came to 3 bases and at J to 7 bases, leaving 7 bases not matched to a gene. The CDR3 is 14 amino acids. The CDR3 coding sequence is TGTGCCAGCAGCTTGGGCGGGAGGGCCTGGGAGCAGTACTTC. Translating it yields CASSLGGRAWEQYF.

V usage is TRBV27 and J usage is TRBJ2-7; D perhaps matches TRBD2 (6 bases). CDR3 size: 13 residues. Germline CDR1 and CDR2: MNHEY and SMNVEV (reference sequence). V gave up 5 bases and J gave up 6 bases, with 14 bases separating them. The CDR3 sequence: CASSPLTSTEQYF. The DNA of the CDR3 is TGTGCCAGCAGTCCCCTTACTAGCACCGAGCAGTACTTC.

The genes are TRBV9 and TRBJ1-2, with 7 bases identical to TRBD1. Per germline, CDR1 SGDLS and CDR2 YYNGEE. V trimming: 2 bases; J trimming: 8 bases; junction bases outside the gene matches: 15. CDR3 length equals 16 residues. The CDR3 spells CASSVTPLYRGGGYTF. CDR3 DNA sequence: TGTGCCAGCAGCGTGACCCCCCTTTACAGGGGAGGAGGCTACACCTTC.

This rearrangement joins TRBV25-1 to TRBJ1-5; D may be TRBD1 (6 bases). CDR3 size: 13 residues. Trimming took 7 bases from V and 7 from J, leaving 14 bases between them. Germline lookup yields CDR1 MGHDK and CDR2 SYGVNS. The CDR3 sequence: CASIDRWGQPQHF. The CDR3 region has the DNA TGTGCCAGCATAGACAGGTGGGGCCAGCCCCAGCATTTT.

This chain connects TRBV11-2 to TRBJ1-4, with a tentative D call TRBD1 (5 bases). Trimming removed 4 bases from V and 4 bases from J, with 16 bases in between. Germline assignment: CDR1 SGHAT and CDR2 FQNNGV. This CDR3 is 16 amino acids long. CDR3 protein: CASSSIRDGFNEKLFF. CDR3 DNA sequence: TGTGCCAGCAGCTCGATCCGGGACGGCTTTAATGAAAAACTGTTTTTT.

V and J are TRBV4-1 and TRBJ2-3, with no clear D. Per germline, CDR1 MGHRA and CDR2 YSYEKL. The ends were cut back, 5 bases at V and 1 base at J, with 7 bases in the middle. The CDR3 has 13 residues. CDR3 protein: CASSYTGTDTQYF. Here the CDR3 DNA reads TGCGCCAGCAGCTATACGGGCACAGATACGCAGTATTTT.

The CDR3 nucleotides are TGTGCCAGCAGTTCCCATCCGTCGACAGCTAAAAAGGGCTACACCTTC. Amino acid sequence: CASSSHPSTAKKGYTF. The rearrangement joins TRBV28 to TRBJ1-2, with D tentatively TRBD1 (5 bases). This CDR3 is built from 16 residues. Trimming left V 4 bases short and J 8 bases short, with 23 bases between. Germline V gene lookup returns CDR1 MDHEN and CDR2 SYDVKM.

The chain employs TRBV7-6 and TRBJ2-7, with 8 bases lining up with TRBD2. Germline values: CDR1 SGHVS, CDR2 FNYEAQ. The CDR3 consists of 14 residues. The J segment lost 6 bases and the V segment lost 3 bases, leaving 7 bases of the junction unmatched. This chain's CDR3 is CASSFGTSWVEQYF. DNA of the CDR3: TGTGCCAGCAGCTTCGGGACTAGTTGGGTCGAGCAGTACTTC. Drawing the rest from reference TRBV7-6 and TRBJ2-7, the complete variable domain is GAGVSQSPRYKVTKRGQDVALRCDPISGHVSLYWYRQALGQGPEFLTYFNYEAQQDKSGLPNDRFSAERPEGSISTLTIQRTEQRDSAMYRCASSFGTSWVEQYFGPGTRLTVT.

The chain recombines TRBV7-3 with TRBJ1-1, with unresolved D. The CDR3 length is 13 residues. Germline assignment: CDR1 SGHTA and CDR2 FQGTGA. The V and J ends lost 4 bases and 4 bases respectively, with 10 bases between them. CDR3: CASSSQSGTEAFF. The CDR3 coding sequence is TGTGCCAGCAGCTCGCAGAGCGGCACTGAAGCTTTCTTT.

The chain has TRBV5-1 and TRBJ1-5; D may be TRBD1 (6 bases). Trimming stripped 0 bases from V and 4 bases from J, with 14 bases between. The CDR3 consists of 16 residues. The germline V gene has CDR1 SGHRS and CDR2 YFSETQ. The CDR3 DNA follows: TGCGCCAGCAGCTTGGGGACAGTCCGTGTTAATCAGCCCCAGCATTTT. Encoded protein: CASSLGTVRVNQPQHF.

The gene calls are TRBV11-1 and TRBJ1-6, with D hard to call. Germline CDR1 is SGHAT and CDR2 is FQDESV (reference sequence). The CDR3 is made up of 16 amino acids. The germline V and J ends were trimmed by 0 bases and 6 bases, with 12 bases remaining between them. The CDR3 sequence is CASSLAKSYSNSPLHF. The CDR3 DNA reads as TGTGCCAGCAGCTTAGCGAAGTCATACTCTAATTCACCCCTCCACTTT.

The CDR3 here is CASSSGTSGSFEQFF. DNA for the CDR3: TGCGCCAGCAGCTCCGGGACTAGCGGGTCTTTTGAGCAGTTCTTC. The chain couples TRBV5-1 to TRBJ2-1; TRBD2 matches at 12 bases. Germline V gene lookup returns CDR1 SGHRS and CDR2 YFSETQ. This CDR3 comprises 15 residues. V gave up 3 bases and J gave up 9 bases; unmatched junction bases: 7.

The chain carries TRBV27 and TRBJ2-7, with D perhaps given as TRBD1 or TRBD2 (7 bases each). CDR3 length equals 15 residues. V lost 2 bases and J 9 bases, leaving 20 bases between the germline ends. Germline CDR1 reads MNHEY; CDR2 reads SMNVEV (reference sequence). CDR3 loop: CASSLDQGGGSRQYF. The CDR3 bases are TGTGCCAGCAGTTTAGACCAGGGGGGCGGGAGCCGGCAGTACTTC.

By its share, this clone is medium-sized (0.01 to 0.1%). As DNA, the CDR3 is TGTGCCAGCAGCCTAGGATCCGGGGGAGGCGAGCAGTACTTC. Translation: CASSLGSGGGEQYF. The chain has TRBV5-6 and TRBJ2-7; weak D call: TRBD2 (6 bases). The CDR3 runs to 14 residues. Germline V gives CDR1 SGHDT, CDR2 YYEEEE. Trimming shortened V by 4 bases and J by 6 bases, and 17 bases separated the two germline ends.

This chain connects TRBV2 to TRBJ1-2; 7 bases line up with TRBD1. With 7 bases clipped from V and 3 bases from J, the junction kept 8 bases outside the gene matches. Germline V gene lookup returns CDR1 SNHLY and CDR2 FYNNEI. The CDR3 is 14 amino acids. For the CDR3, the DNA is TGTGCCAGCACCCAGGGGGACCGATACTATGGCTACACCTTC. Translation gives CASTQGDRYYGYTF. Based on the CDR3 plus reference TRBV2 and TRBJ1-2, the full variable domain is EPEVTQTPSHQVTQMGQEVILRCVPISNHLYFYWYRQILGQKVEFLVSFYNNEISEKSEIFDDQFSVERPDGSNFTLKIRSTKLEDSAMYFCASTQGDRYYGYTFGSGTRLTVV.

V gene TRBV27 combines with J gene TRBJ2-2, with TRBD1 matching 7 bases. With V trimmed by 5 bases and J by 1 base, 7 bases remained unmatched. Germline values: CDR1 MNHEY, CDR2 SMNVEV (reference sequence). The CDR3 length is 16 residues. The CDR3 region is CASSQSGTVNTGELFF. Written as DNA, the CDR3 is TGTGCCAGCAGTCAATCCGGGACAGTGAACACCGGGGAGCTGTTTTTT.